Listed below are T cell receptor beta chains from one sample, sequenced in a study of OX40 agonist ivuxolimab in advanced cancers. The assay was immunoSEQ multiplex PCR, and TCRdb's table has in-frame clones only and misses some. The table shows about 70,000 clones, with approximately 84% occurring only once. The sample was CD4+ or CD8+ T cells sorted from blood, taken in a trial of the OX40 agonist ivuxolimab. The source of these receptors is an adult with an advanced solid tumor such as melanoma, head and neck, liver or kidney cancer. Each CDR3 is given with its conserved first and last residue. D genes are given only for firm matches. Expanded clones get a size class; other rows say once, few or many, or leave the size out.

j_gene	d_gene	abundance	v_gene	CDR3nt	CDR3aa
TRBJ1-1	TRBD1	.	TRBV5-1	TGCGCCAGCAGCGAAAGCAGGGGGCGGACTGAAGCTTTCTTT	CASSESRGRTEAFF
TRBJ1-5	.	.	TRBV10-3	TGTGCCTCCCATACTGACAGAGATCAGCCCCAGCATTTT	CASHTDRDQPQHF
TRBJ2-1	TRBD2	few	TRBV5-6	TGTGCCAGCAGCACGCGGCTTTGGCTAGCGGAGAACAATGAGCAGTTCTTC	CASSTRLWLAENNEQFF
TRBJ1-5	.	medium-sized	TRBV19	TGTGCCAGTAACCGACGGAATAGCAATCAGCCCCAGCATTTT	CASNRRNSNQPQHF
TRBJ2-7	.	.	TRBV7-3	TGTGCCAGCAGCTTTGACAGCTCCTACGAGCAGTACTTC	CASSFDSSYEQYF
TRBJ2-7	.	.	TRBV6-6	TGTGCCAGCACGGGGCAGGGGACATACGAGCAGTACTTC	CASTGQGTYEQYF
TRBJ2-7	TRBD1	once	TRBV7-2	TGTGCCAGCAGCTTCCGGGACAGGGGCAGAGAGCAGTACTTC	CASSFRDRGREQYF
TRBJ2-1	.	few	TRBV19	TGTGCCAGTACCAGACTCGGGGGCTCCAACTACAATGAGCAGTTCTTC	CASTRLGGSNYNEQFF
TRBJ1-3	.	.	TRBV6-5	TGTGCCAGCAGTTACAATGGGGGCCCTGGAAACACCATATATTTT	CASSYNGGPGNTIYF
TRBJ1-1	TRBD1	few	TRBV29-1	TGCAGCGTTGAGCAGGGGGGGTATGGCACTGAAGCTTTCTTT	CSVEQGGYGTEAFF
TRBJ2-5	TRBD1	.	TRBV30	TGTGCCTCCATCACAGGGGCCGGGACCCAGTACTTC	CASITGAGTQYF
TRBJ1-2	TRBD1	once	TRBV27	TGTGCCAGCGGAGGAGCCGGGTGGGACAGGGATACTAACTATGGCTACACCTTC	CASGGAGWDRDTNYGYTF
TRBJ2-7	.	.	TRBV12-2	TGTGCAAGTCGCTTAGTACTTGCCCTGACGGGTTCCTACGAGCAGTACTTC	CASRLVLALTGSYEQYF
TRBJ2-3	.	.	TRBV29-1	TGCAGCGGAAGTGGGGGAGATACGCAGTATTTT	CSGSGGDTQYF
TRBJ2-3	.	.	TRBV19	TGTGCCAGTAGTAAGTATGGCGGGGAGAGCACAGATACGCAGTATTTT	CASSKYGGESTDTQYF
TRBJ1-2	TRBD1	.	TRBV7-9	TGTGCCAGCAGGTCCGGGACAGGGGCCCCCAACTATGGCTACACCTTC	CASRSGTGAPNYGYTF
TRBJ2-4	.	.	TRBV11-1	TGTGCCAGCAGCTTATCCGCCGTGGGCGCAGCCAAAAACATTCAGTACTTC	CASSLSAVGAAKNIQYF
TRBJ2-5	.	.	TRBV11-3	TGTGCCAGCAGCCGGACAGTACAAGAGACCCAGTACTTC	CASSRTVQETQYF
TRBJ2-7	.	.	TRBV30	TGTGCCTGGAGTTCAAGCGACGAGCAGTACTTC	CAWSSSDEQYF
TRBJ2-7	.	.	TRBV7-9	TGTGCCAGCAGCTTAGGATTTGGACAGAAATACGAGCAGTACTTC	CASSLGFGQKYEQYF
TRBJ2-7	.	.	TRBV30	TGTGCCTGGAGTATAGGACTAACGAACGAGCAGTACTTC	CAWSIGLTNEQYF
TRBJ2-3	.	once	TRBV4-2	TGTGCCAGCAGCTCCGGACAGCGGTCAGATACGCAGTATTTT	CASSSGQRSDTQYF
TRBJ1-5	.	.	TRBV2	TGTGCCAGCAGTTCATGGTCCGAGAATCAGCCCCAGCATTTT	CASSSWSENQPQHF
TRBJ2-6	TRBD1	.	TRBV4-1	TGCGCCAGCAGCCAAGACAGGGGGCTTGGGGCCAACGTCCTGACTTTC	CASSQDRGLGANVLTF
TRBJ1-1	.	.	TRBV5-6	TGTGCCAGCAGCTTGGGGGAGCGGGGAACTGAAGCTTTCTTT	CASSLGERGTEAFF
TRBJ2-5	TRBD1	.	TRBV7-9	TGTGCCAGCAGCTACAGGGGGCAGCAAGAGACCCAGTACTTC	CASSYRGQQETQYF
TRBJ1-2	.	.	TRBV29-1	TGCAGCGTTGAAGCTTATGGGGGTGGCGTGGCCTATGGCTACACCTTC	CSVEAYGGGVAYGYTF